This entry describes one TCR beta chain. The antigen remains unidentified. Original processing methods: With immunoSEQ giving junction-only sequences and no quality scores, filtering differed. The method was immunoSEQ multiplex PCR; TCRdb's version includes in-frame clones alone and lacks a portion of them. For V, J and clone size, that table is used; D and trimming come from the DNA. The data contain over a million clones, 75% to 85% of them singletons. The CDR3 runs to 14 residues. Germline lookup yields CDR1 SGHDT and CDR2 YYEEEE. V shed 1 base and J shed 0 bases, with 5 bases lying between them. Donors comprised only Caucasian adults living in Nashville, Tennessee. The data belong to a study of shared clonotypes between healthy human individuals. The study, taken as a whole, reports: Relative to their counterparts shared across all four donors, non-shared clonotypes exhibited diminished generation probabilities.

Material: memory CD4+ T cells from PBMCs. The sample's subset: CD45RA-negative fraction. V gene TRBV5-6 combines with J gene TRBJ1-3; unclear D gene. This receptor was obtained from a man aged 18-30 years in good health. Some clones in this sample may be carry-over from other donors' samples. CDR3 in DNA: TGTGCCAGCAGCTTGCTGTACTCTGGAAACACCATATATTTT. It specifies CASSLLYSGNTIYF.